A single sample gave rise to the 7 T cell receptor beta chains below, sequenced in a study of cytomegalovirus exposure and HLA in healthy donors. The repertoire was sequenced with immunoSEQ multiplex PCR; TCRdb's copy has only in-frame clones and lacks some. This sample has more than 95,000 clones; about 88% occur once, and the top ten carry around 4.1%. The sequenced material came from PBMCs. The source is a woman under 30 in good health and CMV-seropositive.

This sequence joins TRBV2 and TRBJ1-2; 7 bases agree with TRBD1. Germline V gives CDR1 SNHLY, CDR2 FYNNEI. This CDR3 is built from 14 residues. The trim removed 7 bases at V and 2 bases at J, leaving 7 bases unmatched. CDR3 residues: CASTGDSLNYGYTF. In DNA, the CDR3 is TGTGCCAGCACCGGGGACAGCTTGAACTATGGCTACACCTTC.

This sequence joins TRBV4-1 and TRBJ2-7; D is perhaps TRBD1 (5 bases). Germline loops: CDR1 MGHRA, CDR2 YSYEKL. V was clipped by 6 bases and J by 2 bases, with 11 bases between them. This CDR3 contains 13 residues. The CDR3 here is CASRQPGTYEQYF. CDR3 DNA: TGCGCCAGCAGACAACCAGGGACCTACGAGCAGTACTTC.

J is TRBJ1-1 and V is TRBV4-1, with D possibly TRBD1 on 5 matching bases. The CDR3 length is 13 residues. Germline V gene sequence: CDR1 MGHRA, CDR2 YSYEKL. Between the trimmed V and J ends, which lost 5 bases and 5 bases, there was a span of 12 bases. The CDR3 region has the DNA TGCGCCAGCAGCTACCCTAAGGGGACTGAAGCTTTCTTT. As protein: CASSYPKGTEAFF.

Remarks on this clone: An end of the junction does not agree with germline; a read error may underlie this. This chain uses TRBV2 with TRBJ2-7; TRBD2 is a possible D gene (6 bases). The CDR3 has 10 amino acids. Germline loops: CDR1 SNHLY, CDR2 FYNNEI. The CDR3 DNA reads TGTGCCAGCAGCGCCGGGCATGCGGGGTTC. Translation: CASSAGHAGF.

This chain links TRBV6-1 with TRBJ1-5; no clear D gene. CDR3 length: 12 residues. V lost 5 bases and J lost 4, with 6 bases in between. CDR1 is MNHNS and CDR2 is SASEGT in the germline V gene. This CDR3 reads CASSYRNQPQHF. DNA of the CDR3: TGTGCCAGCAGTTATCGTAATCAGCCCCAGCATTTT.

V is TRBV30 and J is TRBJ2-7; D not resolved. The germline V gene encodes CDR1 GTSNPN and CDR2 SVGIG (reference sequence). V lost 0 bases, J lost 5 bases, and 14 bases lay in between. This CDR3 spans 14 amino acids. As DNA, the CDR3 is TGTGCCTGGAGTGTATTGGGCTACGGCAACGAGCAGTACTTC. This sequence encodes CAWSVLGYGNEQYF.

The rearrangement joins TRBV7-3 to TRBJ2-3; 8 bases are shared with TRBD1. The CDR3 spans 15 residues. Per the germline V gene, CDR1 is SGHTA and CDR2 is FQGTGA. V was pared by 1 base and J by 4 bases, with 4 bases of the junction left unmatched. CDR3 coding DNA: TGTGCCAGCAGCTTAATTCCAGGGGGCGCAGATACGCAGTATTTT. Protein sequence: CASSLIPGGADTQYF.